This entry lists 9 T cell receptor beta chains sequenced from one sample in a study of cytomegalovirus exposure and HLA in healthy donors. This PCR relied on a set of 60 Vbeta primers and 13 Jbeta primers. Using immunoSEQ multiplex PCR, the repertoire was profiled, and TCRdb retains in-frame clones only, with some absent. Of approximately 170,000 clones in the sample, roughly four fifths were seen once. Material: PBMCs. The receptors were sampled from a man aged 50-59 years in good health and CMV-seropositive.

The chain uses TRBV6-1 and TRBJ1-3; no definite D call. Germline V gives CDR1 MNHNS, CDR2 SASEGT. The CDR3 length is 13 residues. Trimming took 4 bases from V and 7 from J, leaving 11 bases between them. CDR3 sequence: CASSVTARNTIYF. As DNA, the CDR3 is TGTGCCAGCAGTGTAACCGCACGGAACACCATATATTTT.

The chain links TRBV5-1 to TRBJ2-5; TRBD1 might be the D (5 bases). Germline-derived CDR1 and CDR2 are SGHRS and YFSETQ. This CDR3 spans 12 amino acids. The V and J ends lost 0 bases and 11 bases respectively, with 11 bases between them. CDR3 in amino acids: CASSLETANQYF. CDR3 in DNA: TGCGCCAGCAGCTTGGAGACAGCAAATCAGTACTTC. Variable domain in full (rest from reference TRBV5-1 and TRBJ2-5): KAGVTQTPRYLIKTRGQQVTLSCSPISGHRSVSWYQQTPGQGLQFLFEYFSETQRNKGNFPGRFSGRQFSNSRSEMNVSTLELGDSALYLCASSLETANQYFGPGTRLLVL.

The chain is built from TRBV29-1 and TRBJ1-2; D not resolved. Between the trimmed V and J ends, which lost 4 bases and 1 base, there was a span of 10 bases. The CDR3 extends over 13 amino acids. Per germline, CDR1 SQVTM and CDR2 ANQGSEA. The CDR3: CSVGTGFNYGYTF. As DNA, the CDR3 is TGCAGCGTTGGTACGGGTTTTAACTATGGCTACACCTTC. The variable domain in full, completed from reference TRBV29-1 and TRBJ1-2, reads SAVISQKPSRDICQRGTSLTIQCQVDSQVTMMFWYRQQPGQSLTLIATANQGSEATYESGFVIDKFPISRPNLTFSTLTVSNMSPEDSSIYLCSVGTGFNYGYTFGSGTRLTVV.

CDR3 in DNA: TGCAGCGTTACAGGACTAGCGGGAGGGGAGTACTTC. The encoded protein is CSVTGLAGGEYF. The chain links TRBV29-1 to TRBJ2-7; the match to TRBD2 covers 15 bases. From germline, CDR1 is SQVTM and CDR2 ANQGSEA. This CDR3 contains 12 residues. After removal of 5 bases from V and 11 bases from J, the junction contained 4 bases not matched to a gene.

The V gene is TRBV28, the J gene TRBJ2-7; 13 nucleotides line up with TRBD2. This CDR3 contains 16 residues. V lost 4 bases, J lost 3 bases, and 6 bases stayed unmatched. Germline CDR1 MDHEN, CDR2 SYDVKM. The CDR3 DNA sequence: TGTGCCAGCAGTTCTACGAGGACTAGCGGGAGCTACGAGCAGTACTTC. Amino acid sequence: CASSSTRTSGSYEQYF.

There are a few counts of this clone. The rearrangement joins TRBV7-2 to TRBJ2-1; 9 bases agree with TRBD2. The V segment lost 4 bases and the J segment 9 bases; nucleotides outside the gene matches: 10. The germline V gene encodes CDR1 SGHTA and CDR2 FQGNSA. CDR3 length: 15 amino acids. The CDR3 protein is CASSSTSGNSGEQFF. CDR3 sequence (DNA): TGTGCCAGCAGCTCGACTAGCGGTAACTCGGGTGAGCAGTTCTTC.

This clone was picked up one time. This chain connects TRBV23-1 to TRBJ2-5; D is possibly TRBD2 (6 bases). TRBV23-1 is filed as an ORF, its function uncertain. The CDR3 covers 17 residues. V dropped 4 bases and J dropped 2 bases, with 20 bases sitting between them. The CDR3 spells CASSRMRDSKGQETQYF. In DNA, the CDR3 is TGCGCCAGCAGTCGGATGCGGGACTCCAAGGGGCAAGAGACCCAGTACTTC.

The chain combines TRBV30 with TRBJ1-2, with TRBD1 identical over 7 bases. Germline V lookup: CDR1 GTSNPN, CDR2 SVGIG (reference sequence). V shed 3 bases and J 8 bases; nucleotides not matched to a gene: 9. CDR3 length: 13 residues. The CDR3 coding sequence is TGTGCCTGGAGGGGCAGGACAGGTGACGGCTACACCTTC. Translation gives CAWRGRTGDGYTF.

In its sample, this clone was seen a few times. CDR3 nucleotides: TGTGCCAGCAGTTTACAGCTAGCGCGAAACAATGAGCAGTTCTTC. Protein: CASSLQLARNNEQFF. The V and J genes are TRBV27 and TRBJ2-1, with TRBD2 as a possible D gene (6 bases). There are 15 residues in the CDR3. Germline V gene lookup returns CDR1 MNHEY and CDR2 SMNVEV (reference sequence). Trimming stripped 2 bases from V and 5 bases from J, with 13 bases between.